This record concerns one T cell receptor (beta chain) sequence. Its target is not known. Measured with immunoSEQ multiplex PCR; TCRdb has only the in-frame clones, and not every one. This repertoire shows 85,000 or so clones, approximately 81% found once; its top ten account for 8.5%. This sample was taken from a study of glioma-infiltrating T cells after dendritic cell vaccination. Findings of the study overall: Few patients contributed both blood and tumor specimens.

Germline V lookup: CDR1 MDHEN, CDR2 SYDVKM. The CDR3 runs 16 residues. V gave up 2 bases and J gave up 7 bases; unmatched junction bases: 6. The sample's time point: after dendritic cell vaccination, including at tumor progression/relapse. The input for sequencing was blood, taken after dendritic cell vaccination. The receptor comes from a human donor with glioblastoma. The rearrangement uses TRBV28 and TRBJ2-2, with 11 nucleotides matching TRBD2. The CDR3 nucleotides are TGTGCCAGCAGTTTAGTAGCGGGAGGGCCCAACGGGGAGCTGTTTTTT. Protein sequence: CASSLVAGGPNGELFF.